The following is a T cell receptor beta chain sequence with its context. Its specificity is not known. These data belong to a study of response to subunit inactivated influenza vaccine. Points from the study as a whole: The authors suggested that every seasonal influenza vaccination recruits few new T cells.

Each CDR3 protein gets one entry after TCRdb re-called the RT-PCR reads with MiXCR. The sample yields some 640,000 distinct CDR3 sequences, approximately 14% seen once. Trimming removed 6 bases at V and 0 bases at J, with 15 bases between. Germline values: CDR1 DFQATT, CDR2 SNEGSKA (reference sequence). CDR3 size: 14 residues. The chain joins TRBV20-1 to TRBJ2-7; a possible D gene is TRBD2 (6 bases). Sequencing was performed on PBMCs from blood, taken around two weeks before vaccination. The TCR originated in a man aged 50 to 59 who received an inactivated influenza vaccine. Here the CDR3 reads CSATEAGSSYEQYF. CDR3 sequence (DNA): TGCAGTGCCACGGAGGCGGGGAGCTCCTACGAGCAGTACTTC.